Sequencing of this T cell receptor beta chain was carried out in a study of blood T cells in healthy people across ages. The V gene lost 0 bases and the J gene lost 7 bases, with 11 bases spanning the gap. The CDR3 spans 14 residues. Germline-derived CDR1 and CDR2 are SGHRS and YFSETQ. The authors ran a second PCR of about 7 to 11 cycles using a sample-barcoded 5' primer and a J-beta primer mix. TCRdb reprocessed the 5' RACE reads with MiXCR, giving one entry per CDR3 protein. The table includes 1,500,000 or so distinct CDR3 sequences, approximately 42% detected once. Researchers report isolating at least 6.5 million PBMCs per sample. Total RNA amounts of at least 5.5 micrograms were extracted per sample.

This rearrangement joins TRBV5-1 to TRBJ1-5, with D uncertain. The sample taken for sequencing was blood. The sequence came from a woman between 18 and 30 years old in good health. The CDR3 bases are TGCGCCAGCAGCTTGGGAAGGGTCGAGCAGCCCCAGCATTTT. It is translated as CASSLGRVEQPQHF.